This T cell receptor (beta chain) was observed in a study of blood T cells in healthy people across ages. Study context: About one barcoded TCR beta cDNA was captured per two T cells. Study observations and caveats: Fewer expanded clones and more diversity marked long-lived versus aged donors.

It was with a sample-barcoded 5' primer and a J-beta primer mix that a second PCR of roughly 7 to 12 cycles was run. Every molecule of cDNA carried a tag from a template-switch adaptor with 12 random nucleotides. TCRdb fed the 5' RACE reads into MiXCR, producing one record per CDR3 protein. The sample comprises 1.5 million or so distinct CDR3 sequences, 40% to 45% of which are singletons, and about 4% rests with the top ten. Germline V gene lookup returns CDR1 MNHEY and CDR2 SVGAGI. This CDR3 has 17 amino acids. Comments on this clonotype: Its specificity is not known.

This rearrangement joins TRBV6-5 to TRBJ2-5, with a possible D match to TRBD2 (5 bases). Matching the DNA end better, TRBJ2-7 makes the J call doubtful. The TCR comes from a woman under 30 in good health. Sequenced: blood. For the CDR3, the DNA is TGTGCCAGCAATTCCAACCCCAAACCGGGAAATGGCTACGAGCAGTACTTC. Translation gives CASNSNPKPGNGYEQYF.